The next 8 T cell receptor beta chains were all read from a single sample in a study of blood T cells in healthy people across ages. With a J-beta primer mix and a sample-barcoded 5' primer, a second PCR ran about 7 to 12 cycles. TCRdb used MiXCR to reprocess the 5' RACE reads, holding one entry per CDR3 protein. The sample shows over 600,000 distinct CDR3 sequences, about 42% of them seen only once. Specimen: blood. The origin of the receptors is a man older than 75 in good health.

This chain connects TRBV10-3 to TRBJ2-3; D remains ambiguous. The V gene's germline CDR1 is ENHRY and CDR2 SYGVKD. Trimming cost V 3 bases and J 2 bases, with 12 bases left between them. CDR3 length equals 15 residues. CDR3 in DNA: TGTGCCATCAGTGATGATCCACCAGACACAGATACGCAGTATTTT. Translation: CAISDDPPDTDTQYF.

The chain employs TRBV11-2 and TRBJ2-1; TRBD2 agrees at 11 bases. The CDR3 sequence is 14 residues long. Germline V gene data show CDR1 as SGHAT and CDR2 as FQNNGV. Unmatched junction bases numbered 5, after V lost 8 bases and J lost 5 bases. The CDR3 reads CASGLAGGNNEQFF. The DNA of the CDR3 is TGTGCCAGCGGGCTAGCGGGGGGTAACAATGAGCAGTTCTTC.

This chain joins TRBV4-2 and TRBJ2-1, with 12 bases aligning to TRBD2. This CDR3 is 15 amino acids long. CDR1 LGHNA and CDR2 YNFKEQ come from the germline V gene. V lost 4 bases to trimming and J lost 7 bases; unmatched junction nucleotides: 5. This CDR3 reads CASSPRTSGVNEQFF. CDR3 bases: TGTGCCAGCAGCCCCCGGACTAGCGGGGTGAATGAGCAGTTCTTC.

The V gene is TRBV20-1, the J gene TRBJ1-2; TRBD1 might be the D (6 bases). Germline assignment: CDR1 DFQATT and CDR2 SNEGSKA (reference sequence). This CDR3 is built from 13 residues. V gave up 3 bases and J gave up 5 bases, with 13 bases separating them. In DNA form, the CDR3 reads TGCAGTGCTAGTGCCAGGGGCGCTTATGGCTACACCTTC. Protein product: CSASARGAYGYTF.

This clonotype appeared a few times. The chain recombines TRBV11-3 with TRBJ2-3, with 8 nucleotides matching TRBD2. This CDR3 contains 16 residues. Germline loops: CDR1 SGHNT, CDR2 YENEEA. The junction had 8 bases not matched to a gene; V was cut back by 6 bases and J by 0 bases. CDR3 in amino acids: CASSQFSGASTDTQYF. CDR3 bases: TGTGCCAGCAGTCAATTTAGCGGGGCTAGCACAGATACGCAGTATTTT.

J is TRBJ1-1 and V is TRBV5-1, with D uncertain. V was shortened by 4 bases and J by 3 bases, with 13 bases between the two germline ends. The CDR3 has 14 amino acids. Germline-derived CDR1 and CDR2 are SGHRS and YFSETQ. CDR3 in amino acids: CASSVGDGYTEAFF. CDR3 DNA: TGCGCCAGCAGCGTCGGTGATGGGTACACTGAAGCTTTCTTT.

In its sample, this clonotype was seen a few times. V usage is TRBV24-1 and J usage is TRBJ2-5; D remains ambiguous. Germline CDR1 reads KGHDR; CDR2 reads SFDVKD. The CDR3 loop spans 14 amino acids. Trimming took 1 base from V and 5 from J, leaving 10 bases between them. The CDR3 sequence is CATSDFGIGETQYF. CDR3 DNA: TGTGCCACCAGTGATTTTGGTATCGGGGAGACCCAGTACTTC.

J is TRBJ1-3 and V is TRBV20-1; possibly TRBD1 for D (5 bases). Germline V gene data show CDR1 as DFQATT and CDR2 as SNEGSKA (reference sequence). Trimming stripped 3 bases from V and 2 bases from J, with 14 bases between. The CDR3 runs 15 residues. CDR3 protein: CSASVFRETGNTIYF. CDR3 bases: TGCAGTGCTAGTGTTTTCAGGGAGACTGGAAACACCATATATTTT.